Listed here are 8 T cell receptor beta chains from one sample, sequenced in a study of blood T cells in healthy people across ages. A J-beta primer mix and a sample-barcoded 5' primer were used in a second PCR of roughly 7 to 12 cycles. TCRdb re-called the 5' RACE reads through MiXCR, storing one row per CDR3 protein. The table shows 1 million or so distinct CDR3 sequences, with 45% occurring only once. The specimen sequenced was blood. The receptors were gathered from a woman in her sixties or seventies in good health.

The chain has TRBV10-3 and TRBJ2-3; 7 bases are a match to TRBD2. Germline values: CDR1 ENHRY, CDR2 SYGVKD. CDR3 length: 15 residues. V lost 6 bases, J lost 3 bases, and 9 bases stayed unmatched. The CDR3 here is CAIRRTGGPTDTQYF. The CDR3 DNA follows: TGTGCCATCAGAAGGACGGGAGGCCCTACAGATACGCAGTATTTT.

This clonotype was found a few times. The V call is TRBV3-1, the J call TRBJ2-1; the match to TRBD2 covers 7 bases. Per the germline V gene, CDR1 is LGHDT and CDR2 is YNNKEL (reference sequence). The CDR3 contains 17 residues. J gave up 0 bases and V 2 bases, and 7 bases lay outside the gene matches. Here the CDR3 reads CASSQLGLADSYNEQFF. The CDR3 DNA sequence: TGTGCCAGCAGCCAATTGGGCCTAGCGGACTCCTACAATGAGCAGTTCTTC.

The rearrangement uses TRBV2 and TRBJ2-5; TRBD2 agrees at 8 bases. The J call is uncertain, as TRBJ2-7 better fits the DNA end. The CDR3 is 15 amino acids. Germline CDR1 SNHLY, CDR2 FYNNEI. As DNA, the CDR3 is TGTGCCAGCAGAATGTTAAGCGGGAGCGGCAGCGAGCAGTACTTC. Encoded protein: CASRMLSGSGSEQYF.

This clonotype was seen at least ten times. The V call is TRBV20-1, the J call TRBJ2-6; no firm D call. V lost 1 base and J lost 0, with 7 bases in between. CDR1 DFQATT and CDR2 SNEGSKA come from the germline V gene (reference sequence). The CDR3 is made up of 15 amino acids. This CDR3 reads CSARGTDSGANVLTF. CDR3 coding DNA: TGCAGTGCTAGAGGGACGGACTCTGGGGCCAACGTCCTGACTTTC.

The chain combines TRBV5-1 with TRBJ1-5; 10 bases map to TRBD1. Germline CDR1 SGHRS, CDR2 YFSETQ. The V segment lost 6 bases and the J segment 1 base; nucleotides outside the gene matches: 10. The CDR3 extends over 17 amino acids. For the CDR3, the DNA is TGCGCCAGCAACGTGCCCGGGACAGGGGCCAGCAATCAGCCCCAGCATTTT. Translating gives CASNVPGTGASNQPQHF. The whole variable domain, filled in from reference TRBV5-1 and TRBJ1-5, reads KAGVTQTPRYLIKTRGQQVTLSCSPISGHRSVSWYQQTPGQGLQFLFEYFSETQRNKGNFPGRFSGRQFSNSRSEMNVSTLELGDSALYLCASNVPGTGASNQPQHFGDGTRLSIL.

This rearrangement joins TRBV6-2 or TRBV6-3 to TRBJ2-4; 7 bases agree with TRBD2. Germline CDR1 reads MNHEY; CDR2 reads SVGEGT. The CDR3 has 16 residues. V shed 7 bases, J shed 1 base, and the junction held 10 bases outside the gene matches. This chain's CDR3 is CASKASGKGAKNIQYF. Here the CDR3 DNA reads TGTGCCAGCAAGGCTAGCGGAAAGGGGGCCAAAAACATTCAGTACTTC.

This clonotype was observed a few times. The chain is built from TRBV7-6 and TRBJ2-7, with D perhaps TRBD1 (6 bases). This CDR3 is 16 amino acids long. V was cut by 6 bases and J by 0 bases, with 18 bases left in between. Germline V gene data show CDR1 as SGHVS and CDR2 as FNYEAQ. The CDR3 coding sequence is TGTGCCAGCAGAAATTCGGGACACTCGAGCTCCTACGAGCAGTACTTC. This codes for CASRNSGHSSSYEQYF.

This clonotype was recorded a few times. This chain joins TRBV6-2 or TRBV6-3 and TRBJ1-2, with unresolved D. The CDR3 consists of 13 residues. Per germline, CDR1 MNHEY and CDR2 SVGEGT. V was shortened by 2 bases and J by 5 bases, with 9 bases between the two germline ends. The CDR3 DNA reads TGTGCCAGCAGTTACCCTGGGGAGTATGGCTACACCTTC. It specifies CASSYPGEYGYTF.